This entry features one TCR beta chain sequence. The data originate from a study of blood T cell repertoires in COVID-19. Across the study: The United States, Italy and Spain were the sources of the acute and convalescent COVID-19 samples. Sources were T cells, B-cell-depleted T cells, or PBMCs; the material itself was cDNA or gDNA.

CDR1 is SGHAT, CDR2 FQNNGV, per germline. Trimming left V 5 bases short and J 4 bases short, with 11 bases between. CDR3 size: 13 residues. In the study's own analysis: For nucleated cells, counts were estimated from reference gene primer amplification. Using immunoSEQ multiplex PCR, the repertoire was profiled, and TCRdb retains in-frame clones only, with some absent. V and J calls and clone size follow that table, whereas D and trimming were derived from the DNA. The sample consists of 45,000 to 60,000 clones, roughly nine tenths of them appearing once. Specimen: peripheral blood. This sequence originates from a human donor in a cohort sampled during active COVID-19. This sequence joins TRBV11-2 and TRBJ1-1; D remains unclear. In DNA, the CDR3 is TGTGCCAGCAGCCGAACCCGACTCACTGAAGCTTTCTTT. Its translation: CASSRTRLTEAFF.